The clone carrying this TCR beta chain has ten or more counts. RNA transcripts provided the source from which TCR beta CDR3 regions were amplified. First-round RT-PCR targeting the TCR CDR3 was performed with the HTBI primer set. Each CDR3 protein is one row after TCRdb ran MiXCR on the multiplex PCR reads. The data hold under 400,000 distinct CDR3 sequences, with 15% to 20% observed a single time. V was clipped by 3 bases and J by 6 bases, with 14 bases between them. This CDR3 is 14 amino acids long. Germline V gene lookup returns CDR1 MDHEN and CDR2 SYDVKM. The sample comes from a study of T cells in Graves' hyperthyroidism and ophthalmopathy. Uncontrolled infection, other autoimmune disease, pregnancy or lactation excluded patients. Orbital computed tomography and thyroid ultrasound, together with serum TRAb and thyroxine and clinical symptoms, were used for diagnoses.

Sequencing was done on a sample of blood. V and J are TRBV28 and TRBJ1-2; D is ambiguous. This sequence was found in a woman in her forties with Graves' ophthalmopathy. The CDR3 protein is CASSFHGFRDGYTF. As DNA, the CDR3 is TGTGCCAGCAGTTTCCACGGGTTTCGGGATGGCTACACCTTC.